A single TCR beta chain is shown here with its context. This clone's antigen is unknown. Base qualities are missing; no much larger clone stands one base away. Its CDR3 holds 16 amino acids, cysteine through phenylalanine. Of all the DNA, just the CDR3 is kept, 48 bases in frame from base 1. V is pared back by 0 bases and J by 7 bases, with 16 bases lying between the germline termini. CDR1 and CDR2 (SGDLS, YYNGEE) derive from the germline V gene. Patients with autoimmune disease history or receiving systemic immunosuppression were excluded from the trial. Peripheral blood for TCR sequencing was drawn from every dose cohort at baseline, at cycle 4 day 1 and at cycle 7 day 1. Samples came from an open-label, multicenter, first-in-human phase I dose-escalation trial of ivuxolimab. Adults with locally advanced or metastatic melanoma, renal cell, hepatocellular, or head and neck squamous cell carcinoma were enrolled in the trial. CD4+ and CD8+ T cells were sorted separately from peripheral blood before TCR sequencing.

This sample is part of a study of OX40 agonist ivuxolimab in advanced cancers. The study in broad terms: The costimulatory receptor OX40 (CD134) was targeted by ivuxolimab, a fully human IgG2 agonistic monoclonal antibody. Intravenous ivuxolimab was administered to patients every 2 weeks at six dose levels: 0.01, 0.1, 0.3, 1.5, 3 and 10 mg/kg. The point of sequencing TCRbeta in the periphery was to test whether ivuxolimab changed TCR sequence diversity and drove clonal T-cell expansion. The paper describes the monotherapy dose-escalation part (N of about 50 patients) of the phase I trial of ivuxolimab. Of the approximately 54 dose-escalation patients, hepatocellular carcinoma was present in roughly 19, melanoma in approximately 15, renal cell carcinoma in 9 and head and neck cancer in 9. Prior anti-PD-1, anti-PD-L1 or anti-CTLA-4 therapy was permitted, and checkpoint inhibitors had been received by around 39% of dose-escalation patients. In the dose-escalation cohort, roughly 80% of patients were male, and the mean age was approximately 60 years, with a range of about 20 to 79. Partial responses occurred in three dose-escalation patients: two with cutaneous melanoma and one with hepatocellular carcinoma.

Genomic DNA was isolated from the sorted cells so that the TCRbeta CDR3 region could be sequenced. The immunoSEQ Assay was used to sequence the TCRbeta CDR3 regions. TCRdb limited this immuneACCESS table to in-frame rearrangements with V and J called. A share of clones is missing; checked studies link under half to unresolved V genes, and the rest is unexplained. Recorded for this sample are roughly 30,000 clones; around nine tenths of them occurred a single time. The ten largest make up around 28% of the sample. General conclusions and limits of the study: In the 0.1-3.0 mg/kg groups, partial responders were among the patients with the lowest normalized peripheral clonal expansion, particularly in CD8+ T cells. At doses of 0.1 to 3.0 mg/kg, clonal expansion of both CD4+ and CD8+ blood T cells was observed from baseline to week 6. Antigen specificity was not determined for the clonally expanded peripheral T cells. Low levels of normalized T-cell clonal expansion were also shown by some nonresponding patients. After ivuxolimab, expanded clones were on average more numerous among CD8+ T cells than among CD4+ T cells.

The sequencing here drew on CD4+ or CD8+ T cells sorted from blood, taken in a trial of the OX40 agonist ivuxolimab. The rearrangement joined TRBV9 to TRBJ2-2; the best D guess is TRBD1, with 6 bases matching. This clonotype originated in an adult with an advanced solid tumor such as melanoma, head and neck, liver or kidney cancer. CDR3 region: CASSVEGSQGNGELFF. The DNA sequence is TGTGCCAGCAGCGTAGAGGGGTCCCAGGGGAACGGGGAGCTGTTTTTT.